One and the same sample provided the 20 T cell receptor beta chains below, sequenced in a study of T cells after yellow fever vaccination. One entry per CDR3 protein, called by TCRdb with MiXCR from the 5' RACE reads. The table shows around 120,000 distinct CDR3 sequences, with 7.2% occurring only once. This material consisted of CD4+ T cells sorted from PBMCs, taken roughly 46 days after the first yellow fever vaccination. These receptors all stem from a man aged 18 to 30 who received the YFV17D yellow fever vaccine.

This clonotype occurred many times. The chain recombines TRBV7-9 with TRBJ1-5, with D hard to call. CDR3 length: 12 residues. The ends were cut back, 10 bases at V and 2 bases at J, with 9 bases in the middle. Germline CDR1 SEHNR, CDR2 FQNEAQ (reference sequence). CDR3 sequence (DNA): TGTGCCACCCAAGGCCGCAATCAGCCCCAGCATTTT. Protein: CATQGRNQPQHF.

This clonotype has a count of ten or more. The chain recombines TRBV5-1 with TRBJ2-6; 7 bases are a match to TRBD2. This CDR3 has 16 residues. The V gene end was trimmed by 5 bases and the J gene end by 1 base; junction bases not matched to a gene: 6. Germline lookup yields CDR1 SGHRS and CDR2 YFSETQ. In nucleotides, the CDR3 is TGCGCCAGCAGTATAGCGGGTACTTCTGGGGCCAACGTCCTGACTTTC. Translation: CASSIAGTSGANVLTF.

As to this clonotype: A much more abundant neighbour one base away suggests this may be a read error. J is TRBJ2-2 and V is TRBV5-5; D not resolved. This CDR3 comprises 15 residues. V was shortened by 0 bases and J by 1 base, with 7 bases between the two germline ends. Germline loops: CDR1 SGHKS, CDR2 YYEKEE (reference sequence). CDR3 in amino acids: CASSLEPKNTGELFF. CDR3 DNA sequence: TGTGCCAGCAGCTTGGAGCCCAAGAACACCGGGGAGCTGTTTTTT.

This clonotype was counted ten times or more. The V call is TRBV1, the J call TRBJ1-2. TRBV1 is flagged as a pseudogene. The CDR3 loop spans 17 amino acids. The CDR3 DNA is TGCACCAGCAGCCAAGATCTTGGAGGGAATCGTAACTATGGCTACACCTTC. Its protein product is CTSSQDLGGNRNYGYTF.

This clonotype was found a few times. The chain carries TRBV18 and TRBJ1-1; a possible D gene is TRBD1 (6 bases). Trimming cost V 6 bases and J 5 bases, with 19 bases left between them. This CDR3 comprises 15 residues. Germline assignment: CDR1 KGHSH and CDR2 LQKENI. The CDR3 protein is CASSTLDRRGTEAFF. As DNA, the CDR3 is TGTGCCAGCTCTACCTTGGACAGACGGGGAACTGAAGCTTTCTTT.

This clonotype has ten or more counts. The V call is TRBV4-3, the J call TRBJ2-1, with 10 nucleotides matching TRBD2. CDR1 and CDR2 (germline): LGHNA, YSLEER. J was trimmed by 8 bases and V by 1 base; bases with no gene match: 5. The CDR3 runs 15 residues. The CDR3 sequence: CASSQVSGGVDEQFF. The CDR3 bases are TGCGCCAGCAGCCAAGTCAGCGGGGGGGTCGATGAGCAGTTCTTC.

Many counts were recorded for this clonotype. V is TRBV11-2 and J is TRBJ2-7; D remains unclear. Per the germline V gene, CDR1 is SGHAT and CDR2 is FQNNGV. The CDR3 has 12 residues. With 0 bases removed from V and 5 bases from J, the gap between germline ends came to 5 bases. Here the CDR3 reads CASSLDRDEQYF. CDR3 sequence (DNA): TGTGCCAGCAGCTTAGATCGCGACGAGCAGTACTTC. Combining the CDR3 with reference TRBV11-2 and TRBJ2-7 gives the whole variable domain EAGVAQSPRYKIIEKRQSVAFWCNPISGHATLYWYQQILGQGPKLLIQFQNNGVVDDSQLPKDRFSAERLKGVDSTLKIQPAKLEDSAVYLCASSLDRDEQYFGPGTRLTVT.

This clonotype was observed many times. The J gene is TRBJ2-5, the V gene TRBV7-2; maybe TRBD2 (6 bases). Between the trimmed V and J ends, which lost 5 bases and 4 bases, there was a span of 17 bases. The CDR3 covers 15 residues. In germline, CDR1 is SGHTA, CDR2 FQGNSA. The CDR3 DNA is TGTGCCAGCAGCAGGATAAAGATGGGGGGAGAGACCCAGTACTTC. Amino acids: CASSRIKMGGETQYF.

As to this clonotype: A much larger clone differs by one base, so this may be a read error. The chain combines TRBV7-2 with TRBJ2-2, with 8 bases matching TRBD2. The germline V gene has CDR1 SGHTA and CDR2 FQGNSA. Trimming took 5 bases from V and 10 from J; bases not matched to a gene: 12. The CDR3 runs 15 residues. The CDR3 sequence is CASSRPGGGAAELFF. The DNA for the CDR3 is TGTGCCAGCAGCCGCCCCGGGGGGGGTGCCGCGGAGCTGTTTTTT.

This clonotype has at least ten counts. The chain recombines TRBV19 with TRBJ2-1; the D gene could be TRBD1 or TRBD2 (5 bases each). V dropped 3 bases and J dropped 8 bases, with 17 bases sitting between them. This CDR3 has 15 residues. The germline gives CDR1 LNHDA, CDR2 SQIVND (reference sequence). The CDR3 is CASSIQGAISYEQFF. CDR3 nucleotides: TGTGCCAGTAGTATTCAGGGAGCGATCTCTTATGAGCAGTTCTTC.

This clonotype was seen repeatedly, ten times or more. The gene calls are TRBV20-1 and TRBJ2-1; 10 bases are shared with TRBD1. CDR3 length equals 16 residues. Germline CDR1 and CDR2: DFQATT and SNEGSKA (reference sequence). After removal of 0 bases from V and 5 bases from J, the junction contained 7 bases not matched to a gene. The CDR3, as DNA: TGCAGTGCTAGAGAGCCGGGACAGGGGAACCACAATGAGCAGTTCTTC. This codes for CSAREPGQGNHNEQFF.

In its sample, this clonotype was seen many times. The rearrangement uses TRBV5-6 and TRBJ2-5; 7 bases align to TRBD2. The CDR3 covers 16 residues. Germline CDR1 is SGHDT and CDR2 is YYEEEE. With V trimmed by 1 base and J by 4 bases, 10 bases remained unmatched. DNA of the CDR3: TGTGCCAGCAGCTTGAACCCGACTAGCTCCCCAGAGACCCAGTACTTC. Residues: CASSLNPTSSPETQYF.

This clonotype was counted ten times or more. This chain joins TRBV7-2 and TRBJ2-1; TRBD2 is a possible D gene (5 bases). From germline, CDR1 is SGHTA and CDR2 FQGNSA. V lost 5 bases and J lost 10, with 15 bases in between. The CDR3 runs to 13 residues. This CDR3 reads CASSARVASEQFF. The CDR3 DNA reads TGTGCCAGCAGCGCCCGGGTAGCGTCCGAGCAGTTCTTC.

Ten or more counts support this clonotype. The V call is TRBV20-1, the J call TRBJ2-1; D is undetermined. V gave up 6 bases and J gave up 0 bases, with 3 bases separating them. CDR3 length equals 11 residues. Germline lookup yields CDR1 DFQATT and CDR2 SNEGSKA (reference sequence). Written as DNA, the CDR3 is TGCAGTGCAAGCTCCTACAATGAGCAGTTCTTC. It translates to CSASSYNEQFF.

This clonotype was recorded many times. The chain has TRBV7-2 and TRBJ1-3; D not resolved. The CDR3 consists of 16 residues. Germline values: CDR1 SGHTA, CDR2 FQGNSA. Trimming removed 2 bases at V and 0 bases at J, with 11 bases between. The CDR3 DNA is TGTGCCAGCAGCTTAAGCCCCAGAAGCTCTGGAAACACCATATATTTT. Its translation: CASSLSPRSSGNTIYF.

This clonotype was seen many times. This chain uses TRBV25-1 with TRBJ2-1, with a possible D match to TRBD1 (6 bases). The ends were cut back, 3 bases at V and 6 bases at J, with 15 bases in the middle. The CDR3 sequence is 15 residues long. CDR1 and CDR2 (germline): MGHDK, SYGVNS. CDR3 protein: CASSDPGAGPNEQFF. The CDR3 bases are TGTGCCAGCAGTGACCCAGGGGCAGGTCCCAATGAGCAGTTCTTC.

This clonotype was detected many times. V and J are TRBV20-1 and TRBJ1-1; D possibly corresponds to TRBD1 (6 bases). The CDR3 extends over 13 amino acids. In germline, CDR1 is DFQATT, CDR2 SNEGSKA (reference sequence). Trimming took off 5 bases at V and 1 base at J, with 11 bases between the two ends. The CDR3 bases are TGCAGTGCTTTACCGGACAGGAACACTGAAGCTTTCTTT. The encoded protein is CSALPDRNTEAFF.

This clonotype was found many times. This rearrangement joins TRBV5-1 to TRBJ2-7, with D hard to call. This CDR3 comprises 13 residues. CDR1 SGHRS and CDR2 YFSETQ come from the germline V gene. Trimming left V 1 base short and J 6 bases short, with 11 bases between. CDR3 loop: CASSLLSATEQYV. The CDR3 region has the DNA TGCGCCAGCAGCTTGCTAAGTGCTACCGAGCAGTACGTC.

Ten or more counts support this clonotype. The chain recombines TRBV5-6 with TRBJ2-3; a possible D gene is TRBD2 (5 bases). Germline loops: CDR1 SGHDT, CDR2 YYEEEE. Trimming took off 0 bases at V and 6 bases at J, with 11 bases between the two ends. The CDR3 contains 14 residues. The CDR3: CASSLEAGSDTQYF. The CDR3 region has the DNA TGTGCCAGCAGCTTGGAGGCGGGTTCCGATACGCAGTATTTT.

This clonotype was seen many times. V is TRBV7-2 and J is TRBJ1-3; no definite D call. From germline, CDR1 is SGHTA and CDR2 FQGNSA. This CDR3 has 16 residues. V was cut by 7 bases and J by 0 bases, with 16 bases left in between. The CDR3 reads CASKTPPGASGNTIYF. CDR3 nucleotides: TGTGCCAGCAAAACCCCCCCGGGAGCCTCTGGAAACACCATATATTTT.